The table lists the clone carrying this T cell receptor beta chain with many counts. The target antigen is unknown. This record comes from a study of T cell repertoires in cytomegalovirus infection. For the study at large: An indication of both CMV infection and matching HLA type came from public TCR beta signatures.

TCRdb passed the reads through MiXCR, listing each CDR3 protein once. The sample lists about 230,000 distinct CDR3 sequences; approximately 22% were seen once. This CDR3 has 15 amino acids. V was clipped by 6 bases and J by 4 bases, with 18 bases between them. Points from the study as a whole: Ex vivo responses were dominated by HLA-C-restricted CMV-specific TCR beta clonotypes.

The sequenced sample was CD8+ T cells from PBMCs. The chain links TRBV12-3 or TRBV12-4 to TRBJ1-2, with D possibly being TRBD1 (6 bases). The TCR was taken from a human donor in good health (CMV status not recorded). Some clones in this sample may be carry-over from other donors' samples. The CDR3 loop is CASSSTLSGVYGYTF. The DNA for the CDR3 is TGTGCCAGCAGCTCGACACTTTCAGGGGTCTATGGCTACACCTTC.